The 16 T cell receptor beta chains in this list originate from one sample, sequenced in a study of T cells in Graves' hyperthyroidism and ophthalmopathy. Amplified regions were TCR beta CDR3 sequences from RNA transcripts. HTBI primers drove first-round RT-PCR of the TCR CDR3. MiXCR, run by TCRdb on the multiplex PCR reads, gives a single entry per CDR3 protein. The sample includes about 520,000 distinct CDR3 sequences, 20% to 25% seen only once; the top ten take approximately 25%. The sequenced sample was blood. These receptors all stem from a man between 18 and 29 years old with Graves' hyperthyroidism.

This clonotype was counted at least ten times. The V gene is TRBV11-2, the J gene TRBJ2-2; perhaps TRBD2 as D (7 bases). This CDR3 has 16 residues. Germline V gives CDR1 SGHAT, CDR2 FQNNGV. Trimming left V 2 bases short and J 6 bases short, with 16 bases between. The CDR3 DNA is TGTGCCAGCAGCTTAAGGGGGGAGCGGGGCCCCGGGGAGCTGTTTTTT. As protein: CASSLRGERGPGELFF.

This clonotype was counted at least ten times. V is TRBV2 and J is TRBJ1-2; tentatively, D is TRBD1 (6 bases). The CDR3 has 12 amino acids. The V end was cut by 6 bases, the J end by 6 bases, with 11 bases between. Germline loops: CDR1 SNHLY, CDR2 FYNNEI. CDR3 amino acids: CASRRTDNGYTF. The CDR3 DNA reads as TGTGCCAGCAGGAGGACAGATAATGGCTACACCTTC.

On this clonotype: One base away lies a much larger clone, so this may be a sequencing read error. In this CDR3 the conserved last residue, phenylalanine or tryptophan, is missing, so a read error is likely. V and J are TRBV7-8 and TRBJ2-7; D is possibly TRBD1 or TRBD2 (5 bases each). The CDR3 extends over 17 amino acids. Germline CDR1 is SGHVS and CDR2 is FQNEAQ. V lost 3 bases, J lost 2 bases, and 20 bases lay in between. The CDR3 loop is CASSFSPTGTDTYEQYL. In DNA form, the CDR3 reads TGTGCCAGCAGCTTTTCTCCTACCGGGACCGATACCTACGAGCAGTACCTC.

This clonotype was counted between two and nine times. The chain links TRBV10-2 to TRBJ2-7; tentatively, D is TRBD1 (6 bases). Trimming took off 2 bases at V and 3 bases at J, with 11 bases between the two ends. This CDR3 comprises 14 residues. Germline V gene data show CDR1 as WSHSY and CDR2 as SAAADI. CDR3 protein: CASSEVQGIYEQYF. CDR3 bases: TGCGCCAGCAGTGAGGTACAGGGAATCTACGAGCAGTACTTC.

In its sample, this clonotype was seen many times. The V gene is TRBV14, the J gene TRBJ2-5, with unresolved D. The CDR3 length is 13 residues. CDR1 SGHDN and CDR2 FVKESK come from the germline V gene. The germline V and J ends were trimmed by 2 bases and 6 bases, with 10 bases remaining between them. CDR3 residues: CASSQSLGKTQYF. CDR3 sequence (DNA): TGTGCCAGCAGCCAAAGCTTGGGGAAGACCCAGTACTTC.

The V call is TRBV6-5, the J call TRBJ2-5; no firm D call. V dropped 0 bases and J dropped 1 base, with 6 bases sitting between them. The CDR3 is 14 amino acids. Germline V gene sequence: CDR1 MNHEY, CDR2 SVGAGI. Here the CDR3 DNA reads TGTGCCAGCAGTTACTCTTCAGTCCAAGAGACCCAGTACTTC. It is translated as CASSYSSVQETQYF.

Many counts were recorded for this clonotype. The chain recombines TRBV19 with TRBJ1-1; D may be TRBD1 (5 bases). V was pared by 6 bases and J by 4 bases, with 18 bases between. CDR1 and CDR2 (germline): LNHDA, SQIVND (reference sequence). The CDR3 length is 15 residues. The CDR3 DNA reads TGTGCCAGTAGCAAACCCAGCGGGGCCGGCACTGAAGCTTTCTTT. Residues: CASSKPSGAGTEAFF. The variable domain in full, with the rest retrieved from reference TRBV19 and TRBJ1-1, is DGGITQSPKYLFRKEGQNVTLSCEQNLNHDAMYWYRQDPGQGLRLIYYSQIVNDFQKGDIAEGYSVSREKKESFPLTVTSAQKNPTAFYLCASSKPSGAGTEAFFGQGTRLTVV.

This clonotype was counted at least ten times. J is TRBJ1-5 and V is TRBV24-1; maybe TRBD1 (5 bases). Germline V gene data show CDR1 as KGHDR and CDR2 as SFDVKD. Trimming removed 10 bases from V and 0 bases from J, with 12 bases in between. The CDR3 sequence is 14 residues long. This CDR3 reads CATGDGTSNQPQHF. CDR3 DNA: TGTGCCACAGGGGACGGTACTAGCAATCAGCCCCAGCATTTT.

This clonotype turned up a few times. The CDR3 protein is CASSETGQRVYEQYF. In DNA, the CDR3 is TGTGCCAGCAGCGAAACAGGCCAGAGGGTCTACGAGCAGTACTTC. This chain uses TRBV3-1 with TRBJ2-7; D assignment may be TRBD1 or TRBD2 (5 bases each). The CDR3 runs to 15 residues. V lost 5 bases, J lost 3 bases, and 17 bases lay in between. Per the germline V gene, CDR1 is LGHDT and CDR2 is YNNKEL (reference sequence).

The V and J genes are TRBV19 and TRBJ1-2, with 7 bases fitting TRBD1. The CDR3 covers 14 residues. Germline V gene lookup returns CDR1 LNHDA and CDR2 SQIVND (reference sequence). J was trimmed by 2 bases and V by 7 bases; bases with no gene match: 7. CDR3 coding DNA: TGTGCCAGTACCATGACAGGGATAAACTATGGCTACACCTTC. It yields the protein CASTMTGINYGYTF. Using reference TRBV19 and TRBJ1-2 for the parts outside the CDR3, the full variable domain is DGGITQSPKYLFRKEGQNVTLSCEQNLNHDAMYWYRQDPGQGLRLIYYSQIVNDFQKGDIAEGYSVSREKKESFPLTVTSAQKNPTAFYLCASTMTGINYGYTFGSGTRLTVV.

This clonotype was observed at least ten times. The J gene is TRBJ2-4, the V gene TRBV2, with D unresolved. CDR1 is SNHLY, CDR2 FYNNEI, per germline. The ends were cut back, 5 bases at V and 0 bases at J, with 14 bases in the middle. The CDR3 length is 16 residues. The CDR3 region has the DNA TGTGCCAGCAGTTTCCTTATACGGCTAGCCAAAAACATTCAGTACTTC. Encoded protein: CASSFLIRLAKNIQYF.

The sample holds many counts of this clonotype. The chain employs TRBV6-1 and TRBJ1-2; D gene uncertain. Trimming shortened V by 6 bases and J by 8 bases, and 10 bases separated the two germline ends. This CDR3 region has 11 residues. Looked up from germline, CDR1 is MNHNS and CDR2 is SASEGT. In DNA, the CDR3 is TGTGCCAGCAGCTGGGGTAACGGCTACACCTTC. Translating it yields CASSWGNGYTF.

This clonotype was seen repeatedly, ten times or more. V is TRBV12-3 or TRBV12-4 and J is TRBJ1-1; D gene uncertain. CDR3 length: 13 amino acids. Trimming took off 3 bases at V and 5 bases at J, with 10 bases between the two ends. The chain's CDR3 is CASSFSGGTEAFF. CDR3 DNA sequence: TGTGCCAGCAGTTTTTCAGGCGGGACTGAAGCTTTCTTT.

This clonotype came up many times. This rearrangement joins TRBV6-5 to TRBJ2-7; a weak D match, TRBD1 (5 bases). Deletions cut 3 bases from V and 3 bases from J, with 12 bases between. Germline V gives CDR1 MNHEY, CDR2 SVGAGI. The CDR3 covers 14 residues. The CDR3 DNA sequence: TGTGCCAGCAGTTATGGGGCGAGTCTCTACGAGCAGTACTTC. Its protein product is CASSYGASLYEQYF.

This clonotype was counted a few times. The V call is TRBV27, the J call TRBJ1-1; no definite D call. This CDR3 is 13 amino acids long. Trimming cost V 6 bases and J 5 bases, with 13 bases left between them. Looked up from germline, CDR1 is MNHEY and CDR2 is SMNVEV (reference sequence). The CDR3 here is CASRRPDGTEAFF. The DNA of the CDR3 is TGTGCCAGCAGGAGACCCGATGGGACTGAAGCTTTCTTT.

This clonotype has a handful of counts. The chain employs TRBV3-1 and TRBJ1-5; TRBD1 is a possible D gene (5 bases). The germline V and J ends were trimmed by 0 bases and 2 bases, with 8 bases remaining between them. The germline V gene has CDR1 LGHDT and CDR2 YNNKEL (reference sequence). The CDR3 runs 15 residues. The DNA for the CDR3 is TGTGCCAGCAGCCAAGATCCGGGGGGCAATCAGCCCCAGCATTTT. As protein: CASSQDPGGNQPQHF.